This T cell receptor (beta chain) came from a study of T cell changes during pregnancy in multiple sclerosis. The germline V gene encodes CDR1 GTSNPN and CDR2 SVGIG (reference sequence). The CDR3 length is 14 residues. The V end was cut by 2 bases, the J end by 2 bases, with 10 bases between. The protocol was immunoSEQ multiplex PCR, while the TCRdb copy is restricted to in-frame clones and leaves out a portion. The sample records some 71,000 clones, roughly 88% being singletons. This chain uses TRBV30 with TRBJ1-5; D gene uncertain. This sample comprised peripheral blood, obtained in the third trimester of pregnancy. The sequence derives from a female donor with multiple sclerosis, enrolled in a pregnancy study. CDR3 in amino acids: CAWSIDSGNQPQHF. CDR3 in DNA: TGTGCCTGGAGTATAGATAGTGGCAATCAGCCCCAGCATTTT.